What follows is one TCR beta chain and its context. The data belong to a study of blood T cell repertoires in COVID-19. About the research overall: Acute and convalescent COVID-19 specimens originated in the United States, Italy and Spain. PBMCs, B-cell-depleted T cells, or T cells provided the cDNA or gDNA that made up the material.

CDR1 is SQVTM and CDR2 is ANQGSEA in the germline V gene. The CDR3 covers 13 residues. The V gene lost 3 bases and the J gene lost 3 bases, with 10 bases spanning the gap. Repertoires were generated with immunoSEQ multiplex PCR, while TCRdb's copy carries only in-frame clones and drops some. The sample holds about 230,000 clones, 85% to 90% seen once. The chain joins TRBV29-1 to TRBJ2-3, with a possible D match to TRBD1 (6 bases). The specimen sequenced was peripheral blood. This TCR was recovered from a man in his fifties with COVID-19, enrolled during active disease. CDR3 region: CSVEQQGTDTQYF. As DNA, the CDR3 is TGCAGCGTTGAGCAACAGGGAACAGATACGCAGTATTTT.